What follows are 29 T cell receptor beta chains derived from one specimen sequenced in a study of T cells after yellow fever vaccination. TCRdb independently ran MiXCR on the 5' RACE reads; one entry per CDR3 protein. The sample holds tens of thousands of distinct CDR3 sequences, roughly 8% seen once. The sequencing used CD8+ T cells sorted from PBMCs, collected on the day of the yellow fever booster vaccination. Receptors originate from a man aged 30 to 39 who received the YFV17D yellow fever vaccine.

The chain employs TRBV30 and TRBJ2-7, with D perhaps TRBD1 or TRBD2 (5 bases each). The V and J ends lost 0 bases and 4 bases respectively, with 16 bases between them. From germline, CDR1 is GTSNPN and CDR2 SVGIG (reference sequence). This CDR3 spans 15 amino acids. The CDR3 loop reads CAWSVGQGVKYEQYF. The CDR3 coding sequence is TGTGCCTGGAGTGTAGGGCAGGGAGTAAAGTACGAGCAGTACTTC.

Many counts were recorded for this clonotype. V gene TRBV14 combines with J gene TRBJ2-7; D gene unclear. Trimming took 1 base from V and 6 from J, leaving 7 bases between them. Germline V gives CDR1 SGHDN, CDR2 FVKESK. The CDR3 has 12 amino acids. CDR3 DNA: TGTGCCAGCAGCCAAGGGGATCCCGAGCAGTACTTC. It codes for CASSQGDPEQYF. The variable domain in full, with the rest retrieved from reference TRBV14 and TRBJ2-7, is EAGVTQFPSHSVIEKGQTVTLRCDPISGHDNLYWYRRVMGKEIKFLLHFVKESKQDESGMPNNRFLAERTGGTYSTLKVQPAELEDSGVYFCASSQGDPEQYFGPGTRLTVT.

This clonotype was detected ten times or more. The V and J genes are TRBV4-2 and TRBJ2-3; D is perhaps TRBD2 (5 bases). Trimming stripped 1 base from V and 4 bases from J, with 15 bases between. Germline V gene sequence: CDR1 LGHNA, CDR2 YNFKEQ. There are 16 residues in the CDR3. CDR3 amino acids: CASSQGGSGSADTQYF. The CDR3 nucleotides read TGTGCCAGCAGCCAAGGGGGTTCGGGAAGCGCAGATACGCAGTATTTT.

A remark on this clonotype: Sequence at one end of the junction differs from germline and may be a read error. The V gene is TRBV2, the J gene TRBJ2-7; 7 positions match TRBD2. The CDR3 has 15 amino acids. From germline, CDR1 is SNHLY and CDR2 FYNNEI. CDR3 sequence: CASSESSGHSYKQYF. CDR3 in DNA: TGTGCCAGCAGTGAGTCTAGCGGCCACTCCTACAAGCAGTACTTC.

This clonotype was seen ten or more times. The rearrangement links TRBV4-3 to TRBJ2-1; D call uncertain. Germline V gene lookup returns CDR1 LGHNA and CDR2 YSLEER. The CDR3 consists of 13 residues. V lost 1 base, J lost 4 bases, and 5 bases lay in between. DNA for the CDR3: TGCGCCAGCAGCCAAGGGGGTTACAATGAGCAGTTCTTC. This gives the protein CASSQGGYNEQFF.

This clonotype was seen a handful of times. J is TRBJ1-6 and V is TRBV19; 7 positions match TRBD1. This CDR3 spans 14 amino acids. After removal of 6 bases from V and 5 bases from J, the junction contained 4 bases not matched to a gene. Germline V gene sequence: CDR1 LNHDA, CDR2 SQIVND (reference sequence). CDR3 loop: CASRFGTDNSPLHF. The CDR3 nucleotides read TGTGCCAGTAGGTTTGGGACAGATAATTCACCCCTCCACTTT.

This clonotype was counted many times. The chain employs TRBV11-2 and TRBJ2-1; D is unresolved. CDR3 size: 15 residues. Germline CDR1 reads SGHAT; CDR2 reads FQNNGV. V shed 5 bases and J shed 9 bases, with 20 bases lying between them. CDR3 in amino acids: CASSGISQAAGEQFF. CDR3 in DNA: TGTGCCAGCAGCGGAATCTCTCAGGCGGCAGGTGAGCAGTTCTTC.

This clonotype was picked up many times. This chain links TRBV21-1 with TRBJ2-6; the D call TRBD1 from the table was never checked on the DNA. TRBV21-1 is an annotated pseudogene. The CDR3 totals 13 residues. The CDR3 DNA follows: TGTGCCAGCAGCAAAAAGAGGGACAGGGGGCCCCTGTTC. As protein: CASSKKRDRGPLF.

CDR3 residues: CASSLSPGPSKNIQYF. The CDR3 bases are TGTGCCAGCAGCTTGTCCCCGGGACCCTCGAAAAACATTCAGTACTTC. This chain links TRBV5-6 with TRBJ2-4; D may correspond to TRBD1 or TRBD2 (5 bases each). This CDR3 is built from 16 residues. The V gene lost 1 base and the J gene lost 4 bases, with 15 bases spanning the gap. Germline V gene data show CDR1 as SGHDT and CDR2 as YYEEEE.

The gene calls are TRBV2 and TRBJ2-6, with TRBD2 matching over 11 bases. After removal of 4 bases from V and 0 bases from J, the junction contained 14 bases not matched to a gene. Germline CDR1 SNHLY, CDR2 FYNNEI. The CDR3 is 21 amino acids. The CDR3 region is CASSAEGTSGLGGSGANVLTF. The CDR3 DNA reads TGTGCCAGCAGTGCGGAAGGGACTAGCGGACTAGGGGGCTCTGGGGCCAACGTCCTGACTTTC.

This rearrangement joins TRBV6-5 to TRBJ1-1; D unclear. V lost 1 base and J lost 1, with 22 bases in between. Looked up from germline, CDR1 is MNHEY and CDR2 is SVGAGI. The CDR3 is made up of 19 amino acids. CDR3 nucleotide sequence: TGTGCCAGCAGTTACTGGCTTTTAAGTGTGAACGGAGCGAACACTGAAGCTTTCTTT. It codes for CASSYWLLSVNGANTEAFF.

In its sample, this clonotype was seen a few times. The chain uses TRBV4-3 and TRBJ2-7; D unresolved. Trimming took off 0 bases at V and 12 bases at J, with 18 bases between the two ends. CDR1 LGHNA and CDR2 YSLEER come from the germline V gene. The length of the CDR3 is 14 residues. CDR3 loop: CASSQDLLPVRWYF. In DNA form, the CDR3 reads TGCGCCAGCAGCCAAGATTTGCTACCAGTACGTTGGTACTTC.

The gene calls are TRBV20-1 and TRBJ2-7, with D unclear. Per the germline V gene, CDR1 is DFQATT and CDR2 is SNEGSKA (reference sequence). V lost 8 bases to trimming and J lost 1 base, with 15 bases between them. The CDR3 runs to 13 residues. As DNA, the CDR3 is TGCAGTCTGCCTGGACCCACATCCTACGAGCAGTACTTC. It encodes CSLPGPTSYEQYF.

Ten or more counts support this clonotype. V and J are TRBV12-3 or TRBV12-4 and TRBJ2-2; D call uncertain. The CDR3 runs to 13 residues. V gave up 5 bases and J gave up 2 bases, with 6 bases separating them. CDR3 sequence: CASSPPNTGELFF. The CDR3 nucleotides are TGTGCCAGCAGTCCTCCAAACACCGGGGAGCTGTTTTTT.

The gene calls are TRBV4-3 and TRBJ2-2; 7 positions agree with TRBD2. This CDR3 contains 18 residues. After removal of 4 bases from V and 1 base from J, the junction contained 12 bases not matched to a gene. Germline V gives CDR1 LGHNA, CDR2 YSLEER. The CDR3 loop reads CASSRGEGRFLNTGELFF. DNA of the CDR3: TGCGCCAGCAGCCGGGGGGAGGGCCGATTCTTGAACACCGGGGAGCTGTTTTTT.

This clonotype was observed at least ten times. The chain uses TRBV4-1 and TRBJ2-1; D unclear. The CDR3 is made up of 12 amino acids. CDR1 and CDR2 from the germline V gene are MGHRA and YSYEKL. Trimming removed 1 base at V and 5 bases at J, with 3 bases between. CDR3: CASSQVNNEQFF. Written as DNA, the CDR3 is TGCGCCAGCAGCCAAGTTAACAATGAGCAGTTCTTC.

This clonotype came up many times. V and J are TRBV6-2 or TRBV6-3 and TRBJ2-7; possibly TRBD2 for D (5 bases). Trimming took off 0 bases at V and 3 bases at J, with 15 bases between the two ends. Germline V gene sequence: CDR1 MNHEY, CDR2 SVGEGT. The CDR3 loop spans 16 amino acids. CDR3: CASSYSVGDSFYEQYF. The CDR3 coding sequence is TGTGCCAGCAGTTACTCGGTGGGAGACTCCTTCTACGAGCAGTACTTC.

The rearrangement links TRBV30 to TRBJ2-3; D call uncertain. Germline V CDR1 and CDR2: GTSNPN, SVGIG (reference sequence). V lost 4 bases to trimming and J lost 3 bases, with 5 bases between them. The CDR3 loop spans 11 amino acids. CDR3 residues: CAWTMTDTQYF. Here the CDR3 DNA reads TGTGCCTGGACCATGACAGATACGCAGTATTTT.

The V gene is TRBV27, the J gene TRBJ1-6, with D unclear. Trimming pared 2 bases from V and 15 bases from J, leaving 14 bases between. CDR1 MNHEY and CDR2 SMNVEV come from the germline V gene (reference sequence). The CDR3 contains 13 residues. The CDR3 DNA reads TGTGCCAGCAGTTTAAAGCCATGGACTCGCCTCCACTTT. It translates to CASSLKPWTRLHF.

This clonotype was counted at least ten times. CDR3 amino acids: CASSRQGYNEQFF. The CDR3 coding sequence is TGTGCCAGCAGTCGGCAGGGCTACAATGAGCAGTTCTTC. The J gene is TRBJ2-1, the V gene TRBV28; TRBD1 is a possible D gene (5 bases). The CDR3 is made up of 13 amino acids. Trimming removed 5 bases from V and 3 bases from J, with 8 bases in between. From germline, CDR1 is MDHEN and CDR2 SYDVKM.

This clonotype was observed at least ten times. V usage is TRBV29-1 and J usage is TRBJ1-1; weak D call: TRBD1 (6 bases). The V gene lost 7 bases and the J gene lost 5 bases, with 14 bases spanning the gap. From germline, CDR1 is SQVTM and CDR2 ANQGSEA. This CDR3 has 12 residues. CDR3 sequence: CSAPAQGTEAFF. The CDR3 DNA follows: TGCAGCGCTCCGGCTCAGGGGACTGAAGCTTTCTTT.

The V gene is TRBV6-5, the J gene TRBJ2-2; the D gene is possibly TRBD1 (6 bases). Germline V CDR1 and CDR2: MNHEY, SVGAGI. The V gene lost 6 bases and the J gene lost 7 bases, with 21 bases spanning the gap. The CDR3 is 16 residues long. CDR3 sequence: CASRYETGMMVGELFF. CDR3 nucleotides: TGTGCCAGCAGATATGAAACAGGGATGATGGTCGGGGAGCTGTTTTTT.

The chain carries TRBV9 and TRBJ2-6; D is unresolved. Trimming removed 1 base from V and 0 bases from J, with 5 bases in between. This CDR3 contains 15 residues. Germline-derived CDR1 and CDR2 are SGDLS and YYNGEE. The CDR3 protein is CASSVFSSGANVLTF. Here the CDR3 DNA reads TGTGCCAGCAGCGTATTTTCCTCTGGGGCCAACGTCCTGACTTTC.

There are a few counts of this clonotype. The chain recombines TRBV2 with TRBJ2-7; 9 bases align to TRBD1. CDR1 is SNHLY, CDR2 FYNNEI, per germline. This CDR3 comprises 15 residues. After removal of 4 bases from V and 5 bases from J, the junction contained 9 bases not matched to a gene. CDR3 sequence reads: CASSAPRDRVNEQYF. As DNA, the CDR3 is TGTGCCAGCAGTGCCCCCCGGGACAGGGTTAACGAGCAGTACTTC.

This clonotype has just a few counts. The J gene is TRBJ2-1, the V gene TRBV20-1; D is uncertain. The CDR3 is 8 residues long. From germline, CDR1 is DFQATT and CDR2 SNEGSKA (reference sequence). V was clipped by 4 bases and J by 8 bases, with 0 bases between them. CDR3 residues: CSANEQFF. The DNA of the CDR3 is TGCAGTGCTAATGAGCAGTTCTTC.

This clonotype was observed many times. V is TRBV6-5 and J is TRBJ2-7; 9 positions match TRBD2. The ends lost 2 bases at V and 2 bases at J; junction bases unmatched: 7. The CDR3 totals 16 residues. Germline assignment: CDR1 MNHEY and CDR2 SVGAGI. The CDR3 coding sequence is TGTGCCAGCAGTTACGGTGGACTAGCGCCCACCTACGAGCAGTACTTC. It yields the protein CASSYGGLAPTYEQYF.

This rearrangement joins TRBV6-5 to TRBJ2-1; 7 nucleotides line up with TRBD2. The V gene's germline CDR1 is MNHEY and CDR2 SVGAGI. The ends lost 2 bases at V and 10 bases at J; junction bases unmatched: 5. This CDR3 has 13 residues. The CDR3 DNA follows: TGTGCCAGCAGTTACGGGGAGGGTGGGGAGCAGTTCTTC. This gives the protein CASSYGEGGEQFF.

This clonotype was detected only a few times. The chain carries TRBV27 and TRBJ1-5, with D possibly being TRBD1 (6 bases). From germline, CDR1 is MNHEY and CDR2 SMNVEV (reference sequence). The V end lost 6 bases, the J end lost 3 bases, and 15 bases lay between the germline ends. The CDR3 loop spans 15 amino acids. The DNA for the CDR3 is TGTGCCAGCAGAGCCTTACAGGGCAACAATCAGCCCCAGCATTTT. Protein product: CASRALQGNNQPQHF.

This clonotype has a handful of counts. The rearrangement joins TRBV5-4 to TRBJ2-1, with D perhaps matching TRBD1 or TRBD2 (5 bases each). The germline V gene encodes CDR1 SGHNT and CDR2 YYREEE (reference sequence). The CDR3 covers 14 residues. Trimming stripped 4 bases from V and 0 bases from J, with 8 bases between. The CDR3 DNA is TGTGCCAGCAGCGGGGACCTCTCCTACAATGAGCAGTTCTTC. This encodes CASSGDLSYNEQFF.